This TCR beta chain was profiled in a study of cytomegalovirus exposure and HLA in healthy donors. The study's findings and limits: Later work found most CMV-associated TCR beta chains apparently HLA-restricted. Reports showed the classifier diagnosing cytomegalovirus status with high specificity and sensitivity. HLA allele associations emerged for 16,951 TCR beta sequences in a later analysis, at 0.05 false discovery rate.

The donors gave bone marrow, and they were healthy. The PCR had 60 Vbeta and 13 Jbeta primers. Repertoires were generated with immunoSEQ multiplex PCR, while TCRdb's copy carries only in-frame clones and drops some. Counted here are more than 95,000 clones, over 65% occurring once; the ten biggest clones make up around 1.5%. The CDR3 has 16 residues. Per germline, CDR1 SNHLY and CDR2 FYNNEI. The V segment lost 3 bases and the J segment 4 bases; nucleotides outside the gene matches: 6. Concerning this clone: Its target is not known.

This TCR derives from a woman in her thirties or forties in good health and CMV-seronegative. Sequencing was carried out using PBMCs. The chain uses TRBV2 and TRBJ1-5; 10 nucleotides align to TRBD1. The CDR3 DNA reads as TGTGCCAGCAGTGAGGGGCTGGGACAGGGGAATCAGCCCCAGCATTTT. This encodes CASSEGLGQGNQPQHF. Supplemented by reference TRBV2 and TRBJ1-5, the full variable domain reads EPEVTQTPSHQVTQMGQEVILRCVPISNHLYFYWYRQILGQKVEFLVSFYNNEISEKSEIFDDQFSVERPDGSNFTLKIRSTKLEDSAMYFCASSEGLGQGNQPQHFGDGTRLSIL.